Each of the 11 T cell receptor beta chains below was sequenced from the same sample in a study of T cell clonality in common variable immunodeficiency. The table came from immunoSEQ multiplex PCR; TCRdb's copy has only in-frame clones and leaves some out. The sample is made up of about 37,000 clones, none counted only once. The sequencing input was peripheral blood mononuclear cells. The receptors come from a person aged 18 to 75 in good health.

This clone has ten or more counts. CDR3 protein: CAWSVPDRGRTEAFF. The sequenced CDR3 bases are TGTGCCTGGAGTGTACCGGACAGGGGAAGAACTGAA. This rearrangement joins TRBV30 to TRBJ1-1; 9 positions match TRBD1. The sequence runs out 3 residues before the end of the CDR3; the remainder is reconstructed from the germline J gene. This CDR3 spans 15 amino acids. V dropped 0 bases and J dropped 5; count of bases not matched to a gene: 7. Germline CDR1 and CDR2: GTSNPN and SVGIG (reference sequence).

This clone has more than one count but fewer than ten. The observed sequence ends 3 residues before the CDR3 terminus, with the missing tail filled in from the germline J gene. The chain joins TRBV7-8 to TRBJ1-4; no reliable D call. The CDR3 is made up of 16 amino acids. Germline lookup yields CDR1 SGHVS and CDR2 FQNEAQ. The CDR3 DNA, read in part, is TGTGCCAGCAGCCAAAACCTCATCTCCTATAATTCACCA. It is translated as CASSQNLISYNSP. The entire CDR3 reads CASSQNLISYNSPLFF.

This clone was detected ten times or more. The read comes to an end 3 residues before the CDR3 does, leaving the germline J gene to fill in the end. The V gene is TRBV18, the J gene TRBJ1-2; maybe TRBD1 (5 bases). The CDR3 has 13 amino acids. Germline CDR1 KGHSH, CDR2 LQKENI. The part of the CDR3 DNA that was read is TGTGCCAGCTCACCAGGTGCGGGGGTAGGC. Protein sequence: CASSPGAGVG. The entire CDR3 protein is CASSPGAGVGYTF.

With regard to this clone: The read terminates 3 residues ahead of where the CDR3 ends, so the germline J gene completes it. The V and J genes are TRBV6-1 and TRBJ2-7; no clear D gene. Germline V lookup: CDR1 MNHNS, CDR2 SASEGT. The CDR3 loop spans 15 amino acids. V lost 4 bases, J lost 3 bases, and 16 bases lay in between. The DNA read from the CDR3 is TGTGCCAGCAGTGCCTCCAGGCAGTTTATCTACGAG. Protein sequence: CASSASRQFIYE. The CDR3 as a whole reads CASSASRQFIYEQYF.

This clone was observed a handful of times. Mismatch with germline at one junction end may stem from a read error. CDR3 DNA, as far as it was read: TGTGCTAGCAGCACCGGACTAGCGGGAGTAGGGGGAGAGACC. Translated: CASSTGLAGVGGET. From start to end, the CDR3 is CASSTGLAGVGGETQYF. This chain links TRBV7-7 with TRBJ2-5; 13 bases agree with TRBD2. The read terminates 3 residues before the CDR3 end, so the remaining end is supplied by the germline J gene. The germline gives CDR1 SSHAT, CDR2 FNYEAQ (reference sequence). CDR3 length equals 17 residues.

This clone came up many times. One junction end does not reproduce the germline sequence, and a read error may be involved. The CDR3 end lies 3 residues beyond the end of the read and is filled in from the germline J gene. The V and J genes are TRBV5-1 and TRBJ2-3, with 8 bases matching TRBD2. The CDR3 totals 13 residues. The germline CDR1 and CDR2 sequences are SGHRS and YFSETQ. CDR3: CASTLAGEDTQYF. Incomplete CDR3 DNA: TGCGCGAGCACGCTAGCGGGTGAAGATACG.

In its sample, this clone was seen a few times. The CDR3 extends 3 residues past the end of the read, so its final part is completed from the germline J gene. The chain couples TRBV2 to TRBJ1-3; the D gene is possibly TRBD1 (6 bases). Trimming stripped 7 bases from V and 2 bases from J, with 15 bases between. The CDR3 sequence is 15 residues long. The V gene's germline CDR1 is SNHLY and CDR2 FYNNEI. The CDR3 DNA, read in part, is TGTGCCAGCACCCTAGGGGGGGGTCCTGGAAACACC. Its protein is CASTLGGGPGNT. The whole CDR3 protein is CASTLGGGPGNTIYF. The whole variable domain, filled in from reference TRBV2 and TRBJ1-3, reads EPEVTQTPSHQVTQMGQEVILRCVPISNHLYFYWYRQILGQKVEFLVSFYNNEISEKSEIFDDQFSVERPDGSNFTLKIRSTKLEDSAMYFCASTLGGGPGNTIYFGEGSWLTVV.

This clone has a handful of counts. The sequenced fragment ends 3 residues before the CDR3 boundary, so the rest is inferred from the germline J gene. The V gene is TRBV6-1, the J gene TRBJ2-6; no firm D call. This CDR3 has 17 residues. The V end was cut by 2 bases, the J end by 0 bases, with 11 bases between. Germline CDR1 and CDR2: MNHNS and SASEGT. Here the CDR3 reads CASSEFQSPSGANVLTF. The sequenced CDR3 bases are TGTGCCAGCAGTGAATTCCAGTCCCCCTCTGGGGCCAACGTC.

Many counts were recorded for this clone. The read terminates 3 residues before the CDR3 end, so the remaining end is supplied by the germline J gene. This chain links TRBV20-1 with TRBJ1-6, with 9 bases that match TRBD1. The germline gives CDR1 DFQATT, CDR2 SNEGSKA (reference sequence). V dropped 3 bases and J dropped 6; count of bases not matched to a gene: 6. The CDR3 length is 15 residues. The CDR3: CSAREPGQGNSPLHF. The part of the CDR3 DNA that was read is TGCAGTGCTAGGGAACCGGGACAGGGTAATTCACCC.

This clone occurred many times. The CDR3 goes on 3 residues after the read ends, and that part is filled in from the germline J gene. The chain recombines TRBV29-1 with TRBJ2-2, with a possible D match to TRBD1 (7 bases). V gave up 6 bases and J gave up 7 bases, with 12 bases separating them. This CDR3 is built from 12 residues. From germline, CDR1 is SQVTM and CDR2 ANQGSEA. The CDR3 here is CSVSRGVGELFF. CDR3 DNA, as far as it was read: TGCAGCGTGTCCAGGGGGGTCGGGGAG.

This clone was seen repeatedly, ten times or more. The covered CDR3 bases are TGTGCCAGCAGCTTAACAGACATGGATACG. Its protein product is CASSLTDMDT. The full CDR3 sequence reads CASSLTDMDTQYF. The chain joins TRBV7-9 to TRBJ2-3; the D is unclear. The read is 3 residues too short to cover the CDR3 end, so that end is filled in from the germline J gene. Germline V CDR1 and CDR2: SEHNR, FQNEAQ (reference sequence). The CDR3 totals 13 residues. With 2 bases removed from V and 6 bases from J, the gap between germline ends came to 9 bases.